The 5 T cell receptor beta chains reported below all come from one sample, sequenced in a study of tumor and adjacent non-tumor tissue in lung cancer. No cell sorting was done before RNA was extracted from the tissue. A modified ARM-PCR protocol with three rounds of nested PCR amplified TCRbeta. MiXCR, run by TCRdb on the multiplex PCR reads, gives a single entry per CDR3 protein. Of some 93,000 distinct CDR3 sequences listed, just over 65% were seen once; the top ten hold 15% to 20%. The sample consisted of lung tumor tissue. These receptors were obtained from a man aged 55 to 70 with non-small cell lung cancer.

As regards this clonotype: With a much larger clone just one base away, this may be a read error. This chain joins TRBV28 and TRBJ2-7; no definite D call. The CDR3 has 11 residues. CDR1 and CDR2 (germline): MDHEN, SYDVKM. The CDR3 is CTSATDYEQYF. The CDR3 coding sequence is TGTACCAGCGCGACCGACTACGAGCAGTACTTC.

The CDR3 spells CIVRLGGQGANQPQHF. The CDR3 DNA reads as TGCATCGTCCGGCTGGGTGGCCAGGGAGCCAATCAGCCCCAGCATTTT. The chain uses TRBV29-1 and TRBJ1-5, with a weak D call TRBD1 (5 bases). Germline CDR1 reads SQVTM; CDR2 reads ANQGSEA. This CDR3 region has 16 residues.

Comment on this clonotype: The junction shows a germline mismatch at one end, possibly a read error. The chain is built from TRBV25-1 and TRBJ2-7, with D possibly matching TRBD2 (5 bases). CDR3 length: 16 residues. From germline, CDR1 is MGHDK and CDR2 SYGVNS. The CDR3 sequence is CVSSGGVAGYLYEQYF. CDR3 coding DNA: TGTGTCAGCAGTGGAGGAGTCGCTGGATACCTCTACGAGCAGTACTTC.

The V gene is TRBV9, the J gene TRBJ2-3; D uncertain. Germline assignment: CDR1 SGDLS and CDR2 YYNGEE. This CDR3 comprises 16 residues. V was cut by 0 bases and J by 1 base, with 12 bases left in between. The CDR3 spells CASSVVQWRCTDTQYF. The CDR3 coding sequence is TGTGCCAGCAGCGTAGTACAGTGGAGATGCACAGATACGCAGTATTTT.

A remark on this clonotype: This sequence may be a read error, since a much larger clone differs from it by one base. This sequence joins TRBV20-1 and TRBJ1-6; maybe TRBD1 (5 bases). Per germline, CDR1 DFQATT and CDR2 SNEGSKA (reference sequence). The CDR3 is made up of 14 amino acids. CDR3 in amino acids: CSTREDRNNSPLHF. The CDR3 DNA reads as TGCAGTACTAGGGAAGACAGAAATAATTCACCCCTCCACTTT.